This T cell receptor (beta chain) appears in the sequencing data of a study of T cells expressing NK-cell markers. Study-wide context: There were seven HCMV-seropositive donors and one seronegative donor among the eight sequenced. Findings of the study overall: Clones of NKG2C+ T cells that had expanded were of unclear HCMV specificity.

About this clonotype: The antigen remains unidentified.

It was by 5'RACE template switching with UMIs that TCR beta cDNA was made. No DNA is given; TCRdb re-called the 5' RACE reads and lists each CDR3 protein once. This sample contains about 460,000 distinct CDR3 sequences. The CDR3 consists of 15 residues. In germline, CDR1 is MNHNS, CDR2 SASEGT. Sequenced sample: blood T cells: a sorted CD56 or NKG2C T cell subset, CD4+ or CD8+ T cells, or bulk PBMC T cells (not recorded which). The chain links TRBV6-1 to TRBJ2-7; TCRdb names TRBD2, which stays unverified in the absence of DNA. This receptor was taken from a woman aged 45-60 years in good health. The CDR3 loop is CASSEQGGPSYEQYF.